This T cell receptor (beta chain) originates from a study of T-cell reconstitution after alpha-beta-depleted transplantation in children. A library of TCRbeta sequences, prepared with unique molecular identifiers, was generated. In TCRdb, the PCR reads were re-called with MiXCR into one record per CDR3 protein. The table lists some 500,000 distinct CDR3 sequences, 15% to 20% of them singletons. Trimming stripped 3 bases from V and 3 bases from J, with 9 bases between. From germline, CDR1 is SGHDT and CDR2 YYEEEE. The CDR3 sequence is 13 residues long. This clonotype was obtained from a human donor who donated a stem cell graft to a child with acute lymphoblastic leukemia. Sequencing used PBMCs from the stem cell graft donor, obtained from the stem cell graft. This sequence joins TRBV5-6 and TRBJ2-5; D might be TRBD2 (6 bases). CDR3 nucleotides: TGTGCCAGCAGCTCACTAGCCGAAGAGACCCAGTACTTC. Protein product: CASSSLAEETQYF.